This T cell receptor (beta chain) was captured in a study of blood T cell repertoires in COVID-19 (TCRdb year 2020). At the level of the whole study: Collaborator samples came from the United States, Italy and Spain and covered acute and convalescent phases of COVID-19. The prospective study material was composed of cDNA or gDNA derived from T cells, B-cell-depleted T cells, or PBMCs. Deeply sampled blood TCRbeta repertoires from subjects exposed to, actively infected with, or recovered from COVID-19 were included in the dataset. A freely available public database, intended as a resource for researchers studying the immune response to SARS-CoV-2, is where the repertoires were released. The samples were drawn from two sources: the first 160 participants of the ongoing ImmuneRACE study, and 1,254 subjects contributed by 6 global collaborators. The sample metadata nearly always contained a de-identified subject ID, COVID-19 status, age in years and sex. Where available, HLA class I and class II types were taken from metadata supplied by the sample provider and were not determined by assay-based typing.

This clone was observed once. Its antigen remains undetermined. No much larger clone is present one base from it, and per-base qualities are unavailable. Whole blood was collected in K2EDTA tubes by collaborating institutions according to the institutions' own protocols. Collaborator samples were shipped for TCRbeta analysis as frozen whole blood, isolated PBMCs, or DNA extracted from either sample type. Study-wide findings and limitations: How much clinical and demographic metadata was included differed by source and by participant, and the metadata was provided uncurated.

V has 3 bases trimmed and J has 4 bases trimmed; junction bases matching no gene number 0. CDR3 length: 13 amino acids, cysteine to phenylalanine. The kept DNA is CDR3 alone, 39 bases in frame from the first base. The germline V gene (reference sequence) specifies MNHEY as CDR1 and SMNVEV as CDR2. TCRbeta CDR3 regions were amplified from genomic DNA using the immunoSEQ Assay, a bias-controlled multiplex PCR. The authors' analysis ran thus. Within the assay, amplification of reference gene primers was used to estimate how many nucleated cells each sample contained. To quantify the absolute abundance of each unique TCRbeta CDR3 rearrangement, sequence reads were collapsed and filtered. For each sample, productive Simpson clonality was calculated as the square root of Simpson's diversity index across productive rearrangements. The table was pulled from immuneACCESS by TCRdb, which kept in-frame rearrangements only. Such tables lose some clones; where checked, under half of the loss comes from unresolved V genes, and the rest has no known cause. Clone size and the V and J calls come from that table; the DNA yielded D and trimming. Counted in this sample were 75,000 to 90,000 clones; approximately 89% of them appeared once. The ten largest make up 4.9% of the sample.

The receptor was derived from a man aged 45-60 years with active or convalescent COVID-19. The chain couples TRBV27 to TRBJ1-1, with 9 junctional bases fitting TRBD1. The specimen was peripheral blood. This receptor carries the CDR3 CASSLTGGTEAFF. The DNA reads TGTGCCAGCAGTTTGACAGGGGGCACTGAAGCTTTCTTT.